This TCR beta chain is from a study of blood T cell repertoires in COVID-19. Measured with immunoSEQ multiplex PCR; TCRdb has only the in-frame clones, and not every one. The repertoire holds roughly 240,000 clones, with over 80% as singletons. Germline CDR1 LNHNV, CDR2 YYDKDF (reference sequence). This CDR3 contains 15 residues. V lost 0 bases to trimming and J lost 0 bases, with 6 bases between them. The V and J genes are TRBV15 and TRBJ1-3; D possibly corresponds to TRBD1 (5 bases). The sample taken for sequencing was peripheral blood. The clonotype originates from a man in his fifties or sixties who had recovered from COVID-19. In DNA, the CDR3 is TGTGCCACCAGCAGAGACAGGGCCTCTGGAAACACCATATATTTT. Its protein product is CATSRDRASGNTIYF. The full variable domain, in which reference TRBV15 and TRBJ1-3 provide the parts outside the CDR3, is DAMVIQNPRYQVTQFGKPVTLSCSQTLNHNVMYWYQQKSSQAPKLLFHYYDKDFNNEADTPDNFQSRRPNTSFCFLDIRSPGLGDTAMYLCATSRDRASGNTIYFGEGSWLTVV.